This TCR beta chain was identified in a study of cytomegalovirus exposure and HLA in healthy donors. The primer mix had 60 Vbeta and 13 Jbeta primers. Source study methods: The count from a later analysis was about 80 million unique TCR beta chains, 9.5 million to 11 million of them shared. Sequencing used immunoSEQ multiplex PCR; TCRdb keeps in-frame clones, though not all of them. That table furnishes V, J and clone size, whereas the DNA furnished D and trimming. The sample yields fewer than 150,000 clones, about four fifths seen once. In this sample, this clone turned up a few times. The CDR3 is made up of 13 amino acids. CDR1 is SQVTM, CDR2 ANQGSEA, per germline. Trimming removed 3 bases at V and 9 bases at J, with 15 bases between.

The chain couples TRBV29-1 to TRBJ1-5; weak D call: TRBD1 (5 bases). The clonotype was recovered from a man aged 40-49 years in good health and CMV-seropositive. The specimen sequenced was PBMCs. The CDR3 nucleotides are TGCAGCGTTGAGGCATGGCTGGGGGGGCCCCAGCATTTT. This sequence encodes CSVEAWLGGPQHF. Variable domain in full (rest from reference TRBV29-1 and TRBJ1-5): SAVISQKPSRDICQRGTSLTIQCQVDSQVTMMFWYRQQPGQSLTLIATANQGSEATYESGFVIDKFPISRPNLTFSTLTVSNMSPEDSSIYLCSVEAWLGGPQHFGDGTRLSIL.